Following are 14 T cell receptor beta chains from one sample sequenced in a study of blood T cells in healthy people across ages. Then a second PCR, running about 6 to 12 cycles, was carried out with a sample-barcoded 5' primer and a J-beta primer mix. TCRdb reprocessed the 5' RACE reads via MiXCR and lists one record per CDR3 protein. The table lists more than 750,000 distinct CDR3 sequences, about 29% of them singletons. The data were also submitted as part of a second study, on T cells of mothers and their children.

The sequenced sample was blood. All receptors come from a woman between 35 and 50 years old in good health.

The chain recombines TRBV24-1 with TRBJ2-3; TRBD2 matches at 11 bases. This CDR3 contains 16 residues. The V segment lost 4 bases and the J segment 1 base; nucleotides outside the gene matches: 3. Germline V CDR1 and CDR2: KGHDR, SFDVKD. CDR3 loop: CATSDPLAGGTDTQYF. The CDR3 region has the DNA TGTGCCACCAGTGACCCACTAGCGGGGGGCACAGATACGCAGTATTTT.

This clonotype was recorded a few times. CDR3 coding DNA: TGTGCCAGCAGTGTAAGAGGGGTTGGGATCTACGAGCAGTACTTC. Its protein product is CASSVRGVGIYEQYF. The chain has TRBV6-1 and TRBJ2-7; D is perhaps TRBD1 or TRBD2 (5 bases each). CDR1 is MNHNS and CDR2 is SASEGT in the germline V gene. Trimming removed 4 bases at V and 3 bases at J, with 16 bases between. CDR3 size: 15 residues.

The V and J genes are TRBV28 and TRBJ2-1; D possibly corresponds to TRBD1 (5 bases). Trimming took off 6 bases at V and 1 base at J, with 13 bases between the two ends. The CDR3 has 15 amino acids. CDR1 is MDHEN and CDR2 is SYDVKM in the germline V gene. CDR3 sequence (DNA): TGTGCCAGCAGCGATCGGACAAATTCCTACAATGAGCAGTTCTTC. Protein product: CASSDRTNSYNEQFF.

This clonotype was found a few times. The chain combines TRBV7-2 with TRBJ1-2, with a possible D match to TRBD1 (6 bases). Per the germline V gene, CDR1 is SGHTA and CDR2 is FQGNSA. The CDR3 covers 16 residues. V dropped 5 bases and J dropped 6 bases, with 22 bases sitting between them. The CDR3 region is CASSVNGPTGPHGYTF. CDR3 DNA sequence: TGTGCCAGCAGCGTAAACGGACCGACAGGTCCCCATGGCTACACCTTC.

This clonotype was observed many times. The chain links TRBV7-3 to TRBJ2-1; weak D call: TRBD2 (6 bases). This CDR3 contains 15 residues. From germline, CDR1 is SGHTA and CDR2 FQGTGA. V was shortened by 5 bases and J by 4 bases, with 15 bases between the two germline ends. The CDR3 reads CASSVVGGEYNEQFF. DNA of the CDR3: TGTGCCAGCAGCGTCGTCGGCGGGGAGTACAATGAGCAGTTCTTC.

V usage is TRBV12-3 or TRBV12-4 and J usage is TRBJ2-1, with 7 bases that match TRBD2. The V segment lost 6 bases and the J segment 7 bases; nucleotides outside the gene matches: 9. CDR3 size: 14 residues. CDR3 in amino acids: CASSPGLTGNEQFF. For the CDR3, the DNA is TGTGCCAGCAGCCCGGGACTAACCGGTAATGAGCAGTTCTTC.

In this sample, this clonotype turned up many times. V usage is TRBV6-5 and J usage is TRBJ2-1; 10 nucleotides align to TRBD2. The CDR3 runs 18 residues. V gave up 2 bases and J gave up 8 bases; unmatched junction bases: 15. CDR1 is MNHEY and CDR2 is SVGAGI in the germline V gene. The CDR3 is CASSYRLGASGSLDEQFF. CDR3 sequence (DNA): TGTGCCAGCAGTTACAGGCTGGGTGCTAGCGGGAGCCTGGATGAGCAGTTCTTC.

This clonotype was seen at least ten times. This rearrangement joins TRBV4-3 to TRBJ1-2, with 7 bases matching TRBD1. The CDR3 is 15 amino acids. J lost 7 bases, V lost 3 bases, and 11 bases had no gene match. Germline V gives CDR1 LGHNA, CDR2 YSLEER. The CDR3 loop is CASSHDRQGRSGYTF. The DNA of the CDR3 is TGCGCCAGCAGCCATGACAGACAGGGAAGGAGTGGCTACACCTTC.

The V and J genes are TRBV20-1 and TRBJ2-6; 7 bases are a match to TRBD2. This CDR3 is 11 amino acids long. Germline trimming cut 3 bases from V and 13 bases from J; bases unmatched to any gene: 3. CDR1 DFQATT and CDR2 SNEGSKA come from the germline V gene (reference sequence). In DNA form, the CDR3 reads TGCAGTGCTAGTTGGGGGGGGGTCCTGACTTTC. This sequence encodes CSASWGGVLTF.

There are many counts of this clonotype. The genes are TRBV7-3 and TRBJ2-1, with TRBD1 matching over 10 bases. The CDR3 covers 13 residues. CDR1 SGHTA and CDR2 FQGTGA come from the germline V gene. V was clipped by 5 bases and J by 9 bases; unmatched bases: 4. CDR3 bases: TGTGCCAGCAGCCCGACAGGGGGCTCTGAGCAGTTCTTC. It codes for CASSPTGGSEQFF.

This clonotype has just a few counts. This chain uses TRBV28 with TRBJ2-3; 8 nucleotides align to TRBD1. V shed 6 bases and J 3 bases; nucleotides not matched to a gene: 14. There are 17 residues in the CDR3. In germline, CDR1 is MDHEN, CDR2 SYDVKM. CDR3 sequence (DNA): TGTGCCAGCAGCTCTCCCGGGTGGACAGGGTTGACAGATACGCAGTATTTT. This sequence encodes CASSSPGWTGLTDTQYF.

This clonotype was seen a few times. The J gene is TRBJ2-2, the V gene TRBV6-5, with a possible D match to TRBD2 (7 bases). Germline V gene data show CDR1 as MNHEY and CDR2 as SVGAGI. Trimming cost V 2 bases and J 6 bases, with 13 bases left between them. CDR3 length: 15 amino acids. The CDR3 region is CASSYEGGGAGELFF. CDR3 bases: TGTGCCAGCAGTTACGAGGGGGGAGGGGCCGGGGAGCTGTTTTTT.

This chain uses TRBV20-1 with TRBJ1-1; D not resolved. Between the trimmed V and J ends, which lost 0 bases and 11 bases, there was a span of 19 bases. In germline, CDR1 is DFQATT, CDR2 SNEGSKA (reference sequence). The CDR3 loop spans 14 amino acids. The CDR3 nucleotides are TGCAGTGCTAGAGATCTTAGACTGGGCTTTGTGGCTTTCTTT. Its protein product is CSARDLRLGFVAFF.

V is TRBV7-2 and J is TRBJ1-4; TRBD1 is a possible D gene (5 bases). Per germline, CDR1 SGHTA and CDR2 FQGNSA. V shed 5 bases and J shed 7 bases, with 14 bases lying between them. The CDR3 is 14 residues long. CDR3 DNA: TGTGCCAGCAGCGACTCAGGGTTACGTGAAAAACTGTTTTTT. As protein: CASSDSGLREKLFF. Drawing the rest from reference TRBV7-2 and TRBJ1-4, the complete variable domain is GAGVSQSPSNKVTEKGKDVELRCDPISGHTALYWYRQSLGQGLEFLIYFQGNSAPDKSGLPSDRFSAERTGGSVSTLTIQRTQQEDSAVYLCASSDSGLREKLFFGSGTQLSVL.